These T cell receptor beta chains were read from a single sample in a study of cytomegalovirus exposure and HLA in healthy donors. Libraries were prepared by immunoSEQ multiplex PCR; TCRdb keeps only in-frame clonotypes and omits some of them. The repertoire holds some 150,000 clones, with 55% to 65% as singletons. Sequenced material: PBMCs. These receptors came from a man in his forties or fifties in good health and CMV-seronegative. Both conserved end residues are part of each CDR3. Fields, in order: J gene, CDR3 length, V gene, D gene, clone size, CDR3 protein, CDR3 DNA. A D gene is named only where the DNA matches it firmly. Clone sizes are given selectively: once, few, many, or a class where the clone is expanded.

TRBJ2-7,14,TRBV7-9,.,.,CSSSLVGAPYEQYF,TGTTCCAGCAGCTTAGTGGGGGCGCCATACGAGCAGTACTTC
TRBJ1-1,15,TRBV28,TRBD1,.,CARPLKRRGRTEAFF,TGTGCCAGGCCACTGAAAAGAAGGGGGCGGACTGAAGCTTTCTTT
TRBJ1-4,15,TRBV5-6,.,.,CASSFYGAGAEKLFF,TGTGCCAGCAGCTTTTACGGGGCAGGGGCTGAAAAACTGTTTTTT
TRBJ1-3,15,TRBV5-4,.,.,CASSLGSGGGNTIYF,TGTGCCAGCAGCTTGGGGTCCGGGGGAGGAAACACCATATATTTT
TRBJ2-7,13,TRBV5-4,TRBD2,.,CASNVRGGYEQYF,TGTGCCAGCAACGTTCGGGGGGGCTACGAGCAGTACTTC
TRBJ2-5,18,TRBV7-9,TRBD1,few,CASSLGLQGTGGEETQYF,TGTGCCAGCAGCTTAGGTCTCCAAGGGACAGGGGGCGAAGAGACCCAGTACTTC
TRBJ2-5,14,TRBV5-1,.,few,CASSFIGVGETQYF,TGCGCCAGCAGCTTTATTGGAGTTGGAGAGACCCAGTACTTC
TRBJ1-1,16,TRBV5-1,TRBD1,few,CASSRRPGGEGTEAFF,TGCGCCAGCAGCAGACGGCCAGGGGGCGAGGGAACTGAAGCTTTCTTT
TRBJ2-1,15,TRBV12-5,.,.,CASGLVAGGHSEQFF,TGTGCTAGTGGTTTGGTAGCCGGAGGTCATAGTGAGCAGTTCTTC
TRBJ1-2,14,TRBV11-1,.,.,CASSWTGGGYGYTF,TGTGCCAGCAGCTGGACCGGGGGTGGCTATGGCTACACCTTC
TRBJ2-7,13,TRBV6-5,TRBD1,once,CASSPGQIYEQYF,TGTGCCAGCAGCCCGGGACAGATCTACGAGCAGTACTTC
TRBJ2-5,14,TRBV18,.,.,CASSPSGNQETQYF,TGTGCCAGCTCACCTTCGGGGAACCAAGAGACCCAGTACTTC